This TCR beta chain was recorded in a study of blood T cell repertoires in COVID-19. Overall study context: The United States, Italy and Spain supplied acute and convalescent COVID-19 samples. Sources were T cells, B-cell-depleted T cells, or PBMCs; the material itself was cDNA or gDNA.

Methods used by the authors: Reference gene primer amplification gave nucleated cell count estimates. Sequencing was performed with immunoSEQ multiplex PCR; in TCRdb, only in-frame clones are kept and a portion is missing. D and trimming come from the DNA, and the V and J calls and clone size come from that table. The profile shows roughly 100,000 clones, over 75% of them singletons. The CDR3 totals 13 residues. After removal of 5 bases from V and 8 bases from J, the junction contained 8 bases not matched to a gene. Germline V gene lookup returns CDR1 SEHNR and CDR2 FQNEAQ (reference sequence). Sequencing used peripheral blood. This sequence was found in a woman under 40 with acute or convalescent COVID-19. The chain employs TRBV7-9 and TRBJ1-2; 7 bases map to TRBD1. The CDR3: CASSTKQGLGYTF. The CDR3 bases are TGTGCCAGCAGCACTAAACAGGGGCTCGGCTACACCTTC.